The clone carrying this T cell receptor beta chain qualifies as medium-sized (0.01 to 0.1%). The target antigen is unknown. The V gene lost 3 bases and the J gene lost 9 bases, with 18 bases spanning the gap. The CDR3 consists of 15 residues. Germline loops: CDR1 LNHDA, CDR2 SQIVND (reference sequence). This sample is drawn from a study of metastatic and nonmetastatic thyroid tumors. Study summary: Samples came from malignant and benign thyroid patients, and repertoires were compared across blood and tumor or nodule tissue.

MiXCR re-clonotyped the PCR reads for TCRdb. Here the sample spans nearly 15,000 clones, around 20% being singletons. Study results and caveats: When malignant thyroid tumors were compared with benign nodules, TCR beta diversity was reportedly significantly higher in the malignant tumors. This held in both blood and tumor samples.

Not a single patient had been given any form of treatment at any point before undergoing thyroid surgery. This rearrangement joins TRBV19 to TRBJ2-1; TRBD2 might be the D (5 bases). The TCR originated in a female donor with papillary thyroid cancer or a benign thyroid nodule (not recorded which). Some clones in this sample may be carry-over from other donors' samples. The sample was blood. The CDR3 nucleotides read TGTGCCAGTAGTATCTCATTCTCCTACGAGGGTGAGCAGTTCTTC. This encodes CASSISFSYEGEQFF. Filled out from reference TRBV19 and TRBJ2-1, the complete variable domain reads DGGITQSPKYLFRKEGQNVTLSCEQNLNHDAMYWYRQDPGQGLRLIYYSQIVNDFQKGDIAEGYSVSREKKESFPLTVTSAQKNPTAFYLCASSISFSYEGEQFFGPGTRLTVL.